This T cell receptor beta chain is drawn from a study of cytomegalovirus exposure and HLA in healthy donors. Whole-study context: The 130 or so validation repertoires used the same platform as the roughly 670 first-cohort repertoires (as reported by a later analysis). Study-level findings and limits: Overall, roughly 160 TCR beta chains were annotated as cytomegalovirus-associated. A subsequent analysis found that TCR clusters from the first cohort also tended to co-occur in the 120 validation repertoires, with 94% of cluster scores above 0. Three chains tied to CMV proved CMV antigen-specific in vitro.

Looked up from germline, CDR1 is LNHDA and CDR2 is SQIVND (reference sequence). This CDR3 is built from 18 residues. V shed 3 bases, J shed 0 bases, and the junction held 8 bases outside the gene matches. As regards this clone: Its target is unknown.

The data were produced by immunoSEQ multiplex PCR, yet TCRdb's version contains in-frame clones alone and is incomplete. This sample has fewer than 100,000 clones, with around 94% found just once. Sequenced material: PBMCs. The chain employs TRBV19 and TRBJ2-6; 7 nucleotides align to TRBD1. The TCR originated in a woman younger than 35 in good health and CMV-seropositive. The CDR3 here is CASSMGQSLLSGANVLTF. DNA of the CDR3: TGTGCCAGTAGTATGGGACAGTCTCTCCTCTCTGGGGCCAACGTCCTGACTTTC.